This T cell receptor beta chain was documented in a study of blood T cells in healthy people across ages. A sample-barcoded 5' primer and a J-beta primer mix were used in a second PCR of about 7 to 12 cycles. TCRdb itself ran the 5' RACE reads through MiXCR, one entry per CDR3 protein. Among around 1.5 million distinct CDR3 sequences listed, around 59% were seen once. V shed 3 bases, J shed 1 base, and the junction held 2 bases outside the gene matches. Germline V gene sequence: CDR1 DFQATT, CDR2 SNEGSKA (reference sequence). This CDR3 has 14 amino acids. The receptor was derived from a man aged 18 to 35 in good health. Sequencing input: blood. This chain connects TRBV20-1 to TRBJ2-4; the match to TRBD2 covers 8 bases. CDR3: CSASLAGAKNIQYF. In DNA, the CDR3 is TGCAGTGCTAGCTTAGCGGGGGCCAAAAACATTCAGTACTTC.